This note documents a single TCR beta chain sequence. Its antigen is not identified. The CDR3 extends over 18 amino acids. V was shortened by 0 bases and J by 0 bases, with 16 bases between the two germline ends. The V gene's germline CDR1 is LNHNV and CDR2 YYDKDF (reference sequence). This record comes from a study of cytomegalovirus exposure and HLA in healthy donors. Study-level points and caveats: With high specificity and sensitivity, the classifier reportedly diagnosed cytomegalovirus status. Among TCR sequences, most were rare, though some public TCRs appeared in many donors. Among TCR beta chains, those listed as cytomegalovirus-associated numbered over 150. Subsequent analysis of the 120 or so validation repertoires found a tendency for first-cohort TCR clusters to co-occur.

Only in-frame clones appear in the TCRdb table, and some are missing; sequencing was by immunoSEQ multiplex PCR. The sample lists some 140,000 clones; approximately 86% were seen once. Sequences were obtained from PBMCs. The sequence came from a young man in good health and CMV-seropositive. This chain connects TRBV15 to TRBJ2-3; weak D call: TRBD1 (6 bases). CDR3 amino acids: CATSREKDRTPSTDTQYF. CDR3 DNA sequence: TGTGCCACCAGCAGAGAAAAAGACAGGACTCCCAGCACAGATACGCAGTATTTT.